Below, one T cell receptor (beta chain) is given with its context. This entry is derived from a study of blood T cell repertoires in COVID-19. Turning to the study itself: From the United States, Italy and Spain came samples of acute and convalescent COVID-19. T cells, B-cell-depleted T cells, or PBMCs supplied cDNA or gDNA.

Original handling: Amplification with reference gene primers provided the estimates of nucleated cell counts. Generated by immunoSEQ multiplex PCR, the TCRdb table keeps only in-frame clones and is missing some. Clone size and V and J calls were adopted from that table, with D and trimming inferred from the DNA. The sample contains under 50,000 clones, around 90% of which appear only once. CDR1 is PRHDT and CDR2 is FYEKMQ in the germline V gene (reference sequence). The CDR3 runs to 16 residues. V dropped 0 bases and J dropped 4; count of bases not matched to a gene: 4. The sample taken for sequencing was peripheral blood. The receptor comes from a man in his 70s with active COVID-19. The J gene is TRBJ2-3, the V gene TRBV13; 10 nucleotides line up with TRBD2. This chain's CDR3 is CASSLGSGGAADTQYF. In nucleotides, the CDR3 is TGTGCCAGCAGCTTAGGCAGCGGGGGGGCAGCAGATACGCAGTATTTT.